This TCR beta chain was retrieved from a study of blood T cell repertoires in COVID-19. In the study overall: The study drew acute and convalescent COVID-19 samples from the United States, Italy and Spain. PBMCs, B-cell-depleted T cells, or T cells provided the cDNA or gDNA that made up the material.

As processed by the authors: Nucleated cell number was recorded as an estimate derived from reference gene primer amplification. Profiled with immunoSEQ multiplex PCR; TCRdb holds only in-frame clones, not every one. V and J calls and clone size are as listed in that table; D and trimming were resolved from the DNA. The sample consists of under 250,000 clones, roughly 81% of them appearing once. Germline V gives CDR1 SGHTA, CDR2 FQGTGA. The germline V and J ends were trimmed by 3 bases and 1 base, with 8 bases remaining between them. This CDR3 contains 14 residues. The clonotype originates from a man aged 45-65 years with acute or convalescent COVID-19. The chain couples TRBV7-3 to TRBJ2-3; D possibly corresponds to TRBD2 (5 bases). Specimen: peripheral blood. CDR3: CASSFLAGTDTQYF. CDR3 nucleotide sequence: TGTGCCAGCAGCTTTCTAGCAGGCACAGATACGCAGTATTTT.